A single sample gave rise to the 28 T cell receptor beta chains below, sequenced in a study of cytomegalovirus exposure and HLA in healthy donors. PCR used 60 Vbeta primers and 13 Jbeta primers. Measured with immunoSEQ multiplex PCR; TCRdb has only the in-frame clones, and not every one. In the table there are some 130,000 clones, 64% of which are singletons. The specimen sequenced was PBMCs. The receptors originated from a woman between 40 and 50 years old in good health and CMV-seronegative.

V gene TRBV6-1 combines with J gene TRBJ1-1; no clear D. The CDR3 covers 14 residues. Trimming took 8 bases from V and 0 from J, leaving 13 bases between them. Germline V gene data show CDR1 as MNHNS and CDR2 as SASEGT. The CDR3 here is CASLEATMNTEAFF. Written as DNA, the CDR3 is TGTGCCAGCCTCGAGGCGACTATGAACACTGAAGCTTTCTTT.

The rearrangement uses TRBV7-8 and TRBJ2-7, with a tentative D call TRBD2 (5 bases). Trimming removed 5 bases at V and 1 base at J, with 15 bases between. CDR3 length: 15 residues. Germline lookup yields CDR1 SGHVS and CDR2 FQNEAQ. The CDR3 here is CASSLSWETSYEQYF. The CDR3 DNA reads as TGTGCCAGCAGCCTATCTTGGGAGACGTCCTACGAGCAGTACTTC.

CDR3 sequence (DNA): TGTGCCAGCAGCTCCCCAATCCAGGGATTCTCCTACGAGCAGTACTTC. This gives the protein CASSSPIQGFSYEQYF. This chain uses TRBV7-9 with TRBJ2-7; perhaps TRBD1 as D (5 bases). Germline CDR1 and CDR2: SEHNR and FQNEAQ (reference sequence). The CDR3 runs to 16 residues. V was shortened by 4 bases and J by 0 bases, with 16 bases between the two germline ends. Based on the CDR3 plus reference TRBV7-9 and TRBJ2-7, the full variable domain is DTGVSQNPRHKITKRGQNVTFRCDPISEHNRLYWYRQTLGQGPEFLTYFQNEAQLEKSRLLSDRFSAERPKGSFSTLEIQRTEQGDSAMYLCASSSPIQGFSYEQYFGPGTRLTVT.

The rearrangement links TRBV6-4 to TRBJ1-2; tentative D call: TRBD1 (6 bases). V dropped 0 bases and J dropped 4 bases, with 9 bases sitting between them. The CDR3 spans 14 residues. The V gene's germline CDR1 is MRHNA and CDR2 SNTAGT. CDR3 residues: CASSDSTGTYGYTF. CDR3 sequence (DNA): TGTGCCAGCAGTGACTCCACAGGGACCTATGGCTACACCTTC.

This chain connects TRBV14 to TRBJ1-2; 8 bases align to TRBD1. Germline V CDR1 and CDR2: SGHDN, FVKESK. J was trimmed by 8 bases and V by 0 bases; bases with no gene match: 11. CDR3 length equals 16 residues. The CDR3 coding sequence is TGTGCCAGCAGCCAAGATAGGAGGCAGGGGGCGGGGGGCTACACCTTC. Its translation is CASSQDRRQGAGGYTF.

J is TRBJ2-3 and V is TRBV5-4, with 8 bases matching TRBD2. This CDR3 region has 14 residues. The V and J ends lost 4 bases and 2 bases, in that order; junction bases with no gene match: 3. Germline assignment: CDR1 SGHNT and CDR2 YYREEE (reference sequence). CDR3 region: CASSPGGATDTQYF. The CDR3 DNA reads TGTGCCAGCAGCCCGGGGGGGGCCACAGATACGCAGTATTTT.

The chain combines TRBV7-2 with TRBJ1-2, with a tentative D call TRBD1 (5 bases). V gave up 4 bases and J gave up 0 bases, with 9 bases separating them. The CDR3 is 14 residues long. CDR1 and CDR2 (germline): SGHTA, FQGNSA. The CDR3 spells CASSSTGSNYGYTF. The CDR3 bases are TGTGCCAGCAGCTCTACAGGATCTAACTATGGCTACACCTTC.

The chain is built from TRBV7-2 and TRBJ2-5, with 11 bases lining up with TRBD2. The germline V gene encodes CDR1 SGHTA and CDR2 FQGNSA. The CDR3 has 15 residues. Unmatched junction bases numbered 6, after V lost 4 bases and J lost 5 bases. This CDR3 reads CASSSRTSGFETQYF. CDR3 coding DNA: TGTGCCAGCAGCTCCAGGACTAGCGGGTTTGAGACCCAGTACTTC.

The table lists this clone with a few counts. CDR3 in amino acids: CASSLPYRLAGVYNEQFF. The CDR3 nucleotides are TGTGCCAGCAGCTTACCCTACCGACTAGCGGGGGTATACAATGAGCAGTTCTTC. This chain links TRBV7-9 with TRBJ2-1, with 12 positions matching TRBD2. Germline assignment: CDR1 SEHNR and CDR2 FQNEAQ (reference sequence). The trim removed 2 bases at V and 4 bases at J, leaving 9 bases unmatched. The CDR3 covers 18 residues.

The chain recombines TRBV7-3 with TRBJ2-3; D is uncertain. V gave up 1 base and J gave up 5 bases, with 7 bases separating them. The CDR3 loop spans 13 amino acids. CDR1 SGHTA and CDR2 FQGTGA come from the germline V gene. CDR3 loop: CASSLNSKDTQYF. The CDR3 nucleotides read TGTGCCAGCAGCTTAAACTCGAAAGATACGCAGTATTTT.

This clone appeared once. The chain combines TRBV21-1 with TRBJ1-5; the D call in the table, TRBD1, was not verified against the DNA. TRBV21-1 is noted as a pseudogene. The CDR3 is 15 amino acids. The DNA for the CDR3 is TGTGCCAGCAGCCCCACCGCTGACAGCTCTGGGCCCCAGCATTTT. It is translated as CASSPTADSSGPQHF.

CDR3 sequence: CSVEVAGGLYEQYF. CDR3 DNA: TGCAGCGTTGAAGTAGCGGGGGGGCTGTACGAGCAGTACTTC. This rearrangement joins TRBV29-1 to TRBJ2-7; 11 bases map to TRBD2. The germline V gene encodes CDR1 SQVTM and CDR2 ANQGSEA. J gave up 4 bases and V 1 base, and 3 bases lay outside the gene matches. The CDR3 has 14 amino acids.

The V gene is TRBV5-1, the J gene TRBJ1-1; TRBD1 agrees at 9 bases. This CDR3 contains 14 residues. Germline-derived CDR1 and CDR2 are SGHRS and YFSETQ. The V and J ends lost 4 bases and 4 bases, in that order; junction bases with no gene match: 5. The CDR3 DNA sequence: TGCGCCAGCAGCCCAGGACAGGGGTCCACTGAAGCTTTCTTT. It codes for CASSPGQGSTEAFF.

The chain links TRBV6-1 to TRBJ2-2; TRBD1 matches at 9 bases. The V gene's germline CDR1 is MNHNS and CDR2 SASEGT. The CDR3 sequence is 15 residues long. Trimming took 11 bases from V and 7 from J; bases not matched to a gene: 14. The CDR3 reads CAGHRGQGIDGELFF. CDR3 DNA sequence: TGTGCCGGTCACCGTGGACAGGGGATCGACGGGGAGCTGTTTTTT.

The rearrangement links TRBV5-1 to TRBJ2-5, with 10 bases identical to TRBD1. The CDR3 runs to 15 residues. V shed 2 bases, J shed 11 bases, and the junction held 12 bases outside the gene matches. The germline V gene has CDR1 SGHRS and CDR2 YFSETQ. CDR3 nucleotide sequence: TGCGCCAGCAGCTTTACCGGGACAGGGGTTCGGGAGCAGTACTTC. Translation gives CASSFTGTGVREQYF.

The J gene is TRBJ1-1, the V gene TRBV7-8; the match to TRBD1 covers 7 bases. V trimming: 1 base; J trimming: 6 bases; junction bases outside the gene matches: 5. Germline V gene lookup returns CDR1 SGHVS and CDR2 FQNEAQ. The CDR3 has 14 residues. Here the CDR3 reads CASSLGQGPAEAFF. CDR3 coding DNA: TGTGCCAGCAGCTTAGGACAGGGTCCAGCTGAAGCTTTCTTT.

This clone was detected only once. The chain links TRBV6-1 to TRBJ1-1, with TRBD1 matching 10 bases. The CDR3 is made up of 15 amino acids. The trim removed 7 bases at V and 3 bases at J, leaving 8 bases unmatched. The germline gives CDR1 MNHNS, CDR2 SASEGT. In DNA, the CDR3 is TGTGCCAGCAATACCGGACAGGGGGGGGACACTGAAGCTTTCTTT. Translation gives CASNTGQGGDTEAFF.

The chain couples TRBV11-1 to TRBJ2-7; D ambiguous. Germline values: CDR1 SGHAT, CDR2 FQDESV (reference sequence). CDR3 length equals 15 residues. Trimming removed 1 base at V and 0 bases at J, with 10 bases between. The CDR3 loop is CASSLETPSSYEQYF. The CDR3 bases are TGTGCCAGCAGCTTAGAGACACCAAGCTCCTACGAGCAGTACTTC.

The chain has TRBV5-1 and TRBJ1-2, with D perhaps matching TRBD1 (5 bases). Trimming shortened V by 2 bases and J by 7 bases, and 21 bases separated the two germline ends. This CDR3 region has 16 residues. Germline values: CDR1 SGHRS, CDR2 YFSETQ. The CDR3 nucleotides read TGCGCCAGCAGCTTAGAAGGGGCCGCAAGGGCCGCTGGCTACACCTTC. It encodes CASSLEGAARAAGYTF.

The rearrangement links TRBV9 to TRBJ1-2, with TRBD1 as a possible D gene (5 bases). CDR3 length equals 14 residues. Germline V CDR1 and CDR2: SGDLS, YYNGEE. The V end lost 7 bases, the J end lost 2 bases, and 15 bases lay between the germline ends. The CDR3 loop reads CASDPTGANYGYTF. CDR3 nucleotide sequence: TGTGCCAGCGATCCTACTGGGGCCAACTATGGCTACACCTTC.

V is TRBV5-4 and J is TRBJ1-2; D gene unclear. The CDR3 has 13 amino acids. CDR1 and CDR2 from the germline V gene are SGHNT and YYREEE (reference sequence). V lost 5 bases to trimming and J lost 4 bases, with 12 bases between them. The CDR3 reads CASSLDSPYGYTF. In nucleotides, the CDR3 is TGTGCCAGCAGTCTTGATAGCCCCTATGGCTACACCTTC.

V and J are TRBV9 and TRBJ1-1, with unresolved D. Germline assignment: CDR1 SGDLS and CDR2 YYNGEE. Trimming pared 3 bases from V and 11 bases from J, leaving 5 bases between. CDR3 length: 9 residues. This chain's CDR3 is CASSEQAFF. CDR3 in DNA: TGTGCCAGCAGCGAACAGGCTTTCTTT.

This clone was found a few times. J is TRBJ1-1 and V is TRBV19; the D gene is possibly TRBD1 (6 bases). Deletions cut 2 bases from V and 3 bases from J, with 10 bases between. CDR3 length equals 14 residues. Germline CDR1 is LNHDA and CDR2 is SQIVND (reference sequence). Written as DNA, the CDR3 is TGTGCCAGTAGTATATTACAGGGTTACACTGAAGCTTTCTTT. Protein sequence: CASSILQGYTEAFF.

CDR3 protein: CASSERELLGKLFF. In DNA, the CDR3 is TGTGCCAGCAGTGAACGGGAGCTGCTCGGAAAACTGTTTTTT. The V call is TRBV2, the J call TRBJ1-4; no clear D gene. V dropped 2 bases and J dropped 10 bases, with 14 bases sitting between them. There are 14 residues in the CDR3. CDR1 and CDR2 (germline): SNHLY, FYNNEI.

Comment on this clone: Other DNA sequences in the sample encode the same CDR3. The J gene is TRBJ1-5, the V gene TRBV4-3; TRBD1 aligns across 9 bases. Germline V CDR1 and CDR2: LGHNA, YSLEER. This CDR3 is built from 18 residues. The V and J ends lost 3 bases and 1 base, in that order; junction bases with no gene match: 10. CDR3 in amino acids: CASSQGITGTGSNQPQHF. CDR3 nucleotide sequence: TGCGCCAGCAGCCAGGGCATAACTGGGACAGGGAGCAATCAGCCCCAGCATTTT.

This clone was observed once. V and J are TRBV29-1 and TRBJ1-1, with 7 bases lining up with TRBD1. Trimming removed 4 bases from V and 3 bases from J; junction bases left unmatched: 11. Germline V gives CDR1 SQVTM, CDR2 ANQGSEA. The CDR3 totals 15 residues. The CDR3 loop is CSVAYFGTVDTEAFF. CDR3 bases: TGCAGCGTTGCTTATTTCGGGACAGTAGACACTGAAGCTTTCTTT.

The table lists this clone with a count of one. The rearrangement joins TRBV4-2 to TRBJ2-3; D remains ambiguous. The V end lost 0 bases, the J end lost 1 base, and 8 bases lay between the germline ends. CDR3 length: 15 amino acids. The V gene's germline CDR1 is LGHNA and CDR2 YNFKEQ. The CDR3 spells CASSQDGQGTDTQYF. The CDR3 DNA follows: TGTGCCAGCAGCCAAGATGGGCAGGGCACAGATACGCAGTATTTT.

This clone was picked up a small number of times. CDR3 sequence reads: CASRARVNTEAFF. CDR3 DNA sequence: TGTGCCAGCAGAGCCAGGGTAAACACTGAAGCTTTCTTT. The chain uses TRBV2 and TRBJ1-1; possibly TRBD1 for D (5 bases). The germline gives CDR1 SNHLY, CDR2 FYNNEI. The CDR3 contains 13 residues. Trimming took off 6 bases at V and 2 bases at J, with 10 bases between the two ends.